This T cell receptor (beta chain) was profiled in a study of blood T cell repertoires in COVID-19. Study information: The study drew acute and convalescent COVID-19 samples from the United States, Italy and Spain.

CDR1 and CDR2 from the germline V gene are SGHAT and FQNNGV. The CDR3 is 15 residues long. V was clipped by 0 bases and J by 1 base, with 6 bases between them. Authors' analysis steps: Amplification of reference gene primers was used by the study to estimate nucleated cell counts. Profiled with immunoSEQ multiplex PCR; TCRdb holds only in-frame clones, not every one. The V and J calls and clone size come from that table; D and trimming were worked out from the DNA. Of around 85,000 clones listed, around 88% are singletons. The TCR comes from a man aged 55 to 70 with acute or convalescent COVID-19. Source material: peripheral blood. The V call is TRBV11-2, the J call TRBJ2-2, with no clear D. Here the CDR3 reads CASSLEAGNTGELFF. In DNA, the CDR3 is TGTGCCAGCAGCTTAGAGGCAGGGAACACCGGGGAGCTGTTTTTT.